This is a list of T cell receptor beta chains from one sample in a study of identical twins. TCRdb re-analysed the 5' RACE reads in MiXCR, keeping a single row per CDR3 protein. The data contain about 240,000 distinct CDR3 sequences, roughly 12% of them singletons. These same records also appear under a second study, on yellow fever vaccine responses in identical twins.

The sequencing input was memory (CD45RO+) T cells sorted from blood. These TCRs come from a woman aged 18-30 years in good health. Both conserved end residues are part of each CDR3. D genes are given only for firm matches. Size is omitted from some rows. Given values are once, few, many or a class for expanded clones.

D,J,size,V,CDR3,DNA
.,TRBJ1-1,.,TRBV18,CASSPRGETEAFF,TGTGCCAGCTCACCACGAGGGGAGACTGAAGCTTTCTTT
.,TRBJ1-6,.,TRBV3-1,CASSQGPGAGSPLHF,TGTGCCAGCAGCCAAGGCCCGGGGGCGGGTTCACCCCTCCACTTT
.,TRBJ2-1,few,TRBV20-1,CSARDSSGVGQFF,TGCAGTGCTAGAGATTCCTCCGGTGTTGGGCAGTTCTTC
TRBD1,TRBJ2-2,many,TRBV10-3,CAISDPGQRNTGELFF,TGTGCCATCAGTGATCCGGGACAGAGGAACACCGGGGAGCTGTTTTTT
.,TRBJ1-5,few,TRBV2,CASSVFAQKNQPQHF,TGTGCCAGCAGTGTTTTTGCACAGAAAAATCAGCCCCAGCATTTT
.,TRBJ1-6,many,TRBV27,CASSLQGNSPLHF,TGTGCCAGCAGTTTACAGGGTAATTCACCCCTCCACTTT
.,TRBJ2-1,few,TRBV28,CASSLVQIYNEQFF,TGTGCCAGCAGTTTGGTACAGATCTACAATGAGCAGTTCTTC
.,TRBJ2-7,.,TRBV5-5,CASTAMGWSYEQYF,TGTGCCAGCACCGCCATGGGGTGGTCCTACGAGCAGTACTTC
.,TRBJ2-4,.,TRBV28,CASSPGESVAKNIQYF,TGTGCCAGCAGTCCGGGGGAATCGGTAGCCAAAAACATTCAGTACTTC
.,TRBJ2-3,few,TRBV12-3/TRBV12-4,CASRRASSTDTQYF,TGTGCCAGCAGGCGGGCCTCTAGCACAGATACGCAGTATTTT
.,TRBJ2-3,few,TRBV10-2,CASSDYGSRADTQYF,TGCGCCAGCAGTGATTACGGGAGTCGGGCAGATACGCAGTATTTT
TRBD2,TRBJ2-1,few,TRBV5-5,CASSFRLADPNEQFF,TGTGCCAGCAGCTTTAGACTAGCGGACCCTAATGAGCAGTTCTTC
.,TRBJ1-1,many,TRBV12-3/TRBV12-4,CASSTKGMNTEAFF,TGTGCCAGCAGTACCAAAGGAATGAACACTGAAGCTTTCTTT
.,TRBJ1-6,few,TRBV7-2,CASRQGRYNSPLHF,TGTGCCAGCAGACAGGGAAGGTATAATTCACCCCTCCACTTT
.,TRBJ2-2,.,TRBV12-3/TRBV12-4,CASSLVNRDPRNTGELFF,TGTGCCAGCAGTTTAGTAAACAGGGACCCTAGGAACACCGGGGAGCTGTTTTTT
TRBD1,TRBJ1-2,.,TRBV12-3/TRBV12-4,CASSLETGGSGYTF,TGTGCCAGCAGTTTAGAGACAGGGGGGTCTGGCTACACCTTC
.,TRBJ2-6,once,TRBV2,CASSLFTGAGANVLTF,TGTGCCAGCAGCCTTTTTACAGGCGCTGGGGCCAACGTCCTGACTTTC
.,TRBJ2-1,few,TRBV7-9,CASSLLTGAREQFF,TGTGCCAGCAGCTTACTTACGGGCGCAAGGGAGCAGTTCTTC
TRBD2,TRBJ2-7,many,TRBV6-2/TRBV6-3,CASSASGGTSGIPYEQYF,TGTGCCAGCAGTGCCTCAGGCGGGACTAGCGGGATTCCCTACGAGCAGTACTTC
.,TRBJ2-3,.,TRBV6-2/TRBV6-3,CASSHLTDTQYF,TGTGCCAGCAGTCACCTCACAGATACGCAGTATTTT
TRBD2,TRBJ2-7,.,TRBV28,CASSLAGGHYEQYF,TGTGCCAGCAGTTTAGCGGGAGGGCACTACGAGCAGTACTTC
.,TRBJ2-5,.,TRBV6-4,CASSDSAQETQYF,TGTGCCAGCAGTGACTCGGCCCAAGAGACCCAGTACTTC
TRBD1,TRBJ2-2,many,TRBV6-4,CASSGTGGTGELFF,TGTGCCAGCAGTGGGACAGGGGGCACCGGGGAGCTGTTTTTT
TRBD2,TRBJ2-1,few,TRBV27,CASRAAGGGYNEQFF,TGTGCCAGCAGAGCCGCGGGGGGCGGCTACAATGAGCAGTTCTTC
TRBD2,TRBJ2-5,many,TRBV3-1,CACVAGGPKETQYF,TGTGCCTGCGTAGCGGGGGGGCCTAAGGAGACCCAGTACTTC
.,TRBJ1-2,.,TRBV12-3/TRBV12-4,CASSLATLNYGYTF,TGTGCCAGCAGTTTAGCAACTTTAAACTATGGCTACACCTTC
TRBD2,TRBJ2-3,.,TRBV9,CASSVAPMAGDGTQYF,TGTGCCAGCAGCGTAGCCCCGATGGCGGGGGACGGTACGCAGTATTTT
TRBD1,TRBJ2-4,many,TRBV7-2,CASSLRQGANIQYF,TGTGCCAGCAGCCTCCGACAGGGGGCGAACATTCAGTACTTC
.,TRBJ1-5,.,TRBV12-3/TRBV12-4,CASSFSGQPQHF,TGTGCCAGCAGTTTTTCCGGTCAGCCCCAGCATTTT
.,TRBJ2-3,few,TRBV6-1,CASSAGAGFGGGRADTQYF,TGTGCCAGCAGTGCAGGTGCAGGGTTCGGGGGAGGAAGGGCAGATACGCAGTATTTT
.,TRBJ2-2,.,TRBV29-1,CSVTGGGTGELFF,TGCAGCGTCACCGGAGGGGGGACCGGGGAGCTGTTTTTT
.,TRBJ1-1,.,TRBV18,CASSPRGEPNTEAFF,TGTGCCAGCTCACCACGCGGGGAGCCGAACACTGAAGCTTTCTTT
TRBD1,TRBJ1-5,many,TRBV20-1,CSARGGAGGDQPQHF,TGCAGTGCTAGAGGTGGGGCAGGGGGGGATCAGCCCCAGCATTTT
TRBD1,TRBJ2-1,.,TRBV18,CASSRTGDEQFF,TGTGCCAGCTCACGTACAGGGGATGAGCAGTTCTTC
.,TRBJ2-5,few,TRBV5-1,CASSSDFKETQYF,TGCGCCAGCAGCTCGGACTTCAAAGAGACCCAGTACTTC
TRBD1,TRBJ2-7,few,TRBV6-1,CASSGYRGYEQYF,TGTGCCAGCAGTGGATACAGGGGTTACGAGCAGTACTTC
.,TRBJ2-1,once,TRBV29-1,CSVAQLDSEQFF,TGCAGCGTTGCGCAACTAGATAGTGAGCAGTTCTTC
TRBD2,TRBJ2-1,few,TRBV12-3/TRBV12-4,CASSPRPGLAGVRSYNEQFF,TGTGCCAGCAGTCCCCGTCCGGGACTAGCGGGAGTGCGCTCCTACAATGAGCAGTTCTTC
TRBD2,TRBJ2-3,.,TRBV2,CASLKWEGQVDTQYF,TGTGCCAGCCTAAAGTGGGAGGGCCAGGTAGATACGCAGTATTTT
.,TRBJ2-1,few,TRBV6-1,CASIQTWSSYNEQFF,TGTGCCAGCATCCAAACGTGGAGCTCCTACAATGAGCAGTTCTTC
.,TRBJ2-1,few,TRBV7-2,CASSLVAKEQFF,TGTGCCAGCAGCTTAGTAGCGAAAGAGCAGTTCTTC
.,TRBJ2-1,few,TRBV20-1,CSALDSTYNEQFF,TGCAGTGCTCTTGACTCGACGTACAATGAGCAGTTCTTC
.,TRBJ2-1,few,TRBV29-1,CSVESFDGRSYNEQFF,TGCAGCGTTGAGAGTTTTGACGGAAGAAGCTACAATGAGCAGTTCTTC
TRBD1,TRBJ2-7,few,TRBV28,CAIRGGTGATSSYEQYF,TGTGCCATTAGAGGAGGGACAGGGGCCACCAGCTCCTACGAGCAGTACTTC
.,TRBJ1-4,many,TRBV7-2,CASSTKAGVIGEKLFF,TGTGCCAGCAGCACCAAAGCAGGGGTGATCGGTGAAAAACTGTTTTTT